The clone carrying this TCR beta chain occurred a few times. Its antigen is not known. V shed 0 bases and J shed 6 bases, with 13 bases lying between them. CDR1 is DFQATT, CDR2 SNEGSKA, per germline (reference sequence). The CDR3 totals 14 residues. Carrying unique molecular identifiers, the cDNA also gained a universal primer site through template switching. TCRdb reanalysed the 5' RACE reads using MiXCR and keeps one entry per CDR3 protein. The sample lists around 960,000 distinct CDR3 sequences, over 9% occurring once. This entry belongs to a study of identical twins. Study-wide findings and caveats: Out-of-frame alpha sequences shared between twins exhibited an excess of low generation probability. For monozygotic twins, models underestimated out-of-frame TCR alpha sharing. Out-of-frame beta sequences exhibited a weaker degree of excess twin sharing.

The sample also formed part of further work on yellow fever vaccine responses in identical twins.

The receptor's source is a woman between 18 and 29 years old in good health. V gene TRBV20-1 combines with J gene TRBJ2-3, with D unclear. What was sequenced was PBMCs. The CDR3 here is CSARDRARPDTQYF. The CDR3 bases are TGCAGTGCTAGAGATCGGGCTCGGCCGGATACGCAGTATTTT.